The clone carrying this T cell receptor (beta chain) counts as medium-sized. TCRdb reprocessed the RT-PCR reads via MiXCR and lists one record per CDR3 protein. The table records over 1,500 distinct CDR3 sequences, approximately 13% of them present only once. These data are taken from a study of immune reconstitution after stem cell transplant in scleroderma. The CDR3 length is 16 residues. The germline CDR1 and CDR2 sequences are MNHEY and SVGAGI. V was clipped by 0 bases and J by 9 bases; unmatched bases: 6. This sequence joins TRBV6-5 and TRBJ1-6; 9 bases fit TRBD1. The clonotype comes from a female donor with systemic sclerosis. This material was collected before or after autologous hematopoietic stem cell transplantation (not recorded which). CDR3 nucleotides: TGTGCCAGCAGTTACTCCACCAGGACAGGGGCTTCACCCCTCCACTTT. This encodes CASSYSTRTGASPLHF.